One and the same sample provided the 31 T cell receptor beta chains below, sequenced in a study of siplizumab effects on memory and regulatory T cells. Sequencing used immunoSEQ multiplex PCR; TCRdb keeps in-frame clones, though not all of them. This sample has tens of thousands of clones, with 95% to 97% found just once. Sequenced: naive CD4+ T cells sorted from blood. The source is a human donor in good health.

The chain joins TRBV19 to TRBJ2-5; 8 nucleotides align to TRBD1. V lost 5 bases to trimming and J lost 7 bases; unmatched junction nucleotides: 9. The CDR3 consists of 14 residues. The germline gives CDR1 LNHDA, CDR2 SQIVND (reference sequence). The CDR3 region is CASSSRTGRGTQYF. The DNA for the CDR3 is TGTGCCAGTAGTTCTCGGACAGGGCGGGGGACCCAGTACTTC.

The V call is TRBV6-5, the J call TRBJ1-1; no clear D. Germline V gene sequence: CDR1 MNHEY, CDR2 SVGAGI. V lost 9 bases and J 1 base, leaving 6 bases between the germline ends. The CDR3 runs to 11 residues. The CDR3 here is CASSGNTEAFF. As DNA, the CDR3 is TGTGCCAGTAGCGGGAACACTGAAGCTTTCTTT.

V gene TRBV4-1 combines with J gene TRBJ2-7; 12 bases map to TRBD2. This CDR3 comprises 19 residues. Germline lookup yields CDR1 MGHRA and CDR2 YSYEKL. V shed 0 bases, J shed 5 bases, and the junction held 14 bases outside the gene matches. The CDR3: CASSQERRATTSGRNEQYF. DNA of the CDR3: TGCGCCAGCAGCCAAGAGAGGAGGGCGACGACTAGCGGGAGAAACGAGCAGTACTTC.

The V and J genes are TRBV19 and TRBJ2-1; 10 positions agree with TRBD2. Germline V gene data show CDR1 as LNHDA and CDR2 as SQIVND (reference sequence). The CDR3 runs 17 residues. The V gene end was trimmed by 4 bases and the J gene end by 3 bases; junction bases not matched to a gene: 9. CDR3 DNA: TGTGCCAGTAGTAGGTATTTAACTAGCGGGAACTACAATGAGCAGTTCTTC. It is translated as CASSRYLTSGNYNEQFF.

The chain carries TRBV30 and TRBJ2-1; the D is unclear. This CDR3 is 15 amino acids long. Germline CDR1 reads GTSNPN; CDR2 reads SVGIG (reference sequence). V was shortened by 0 bases and J by 6 bases, with 15 bases between the two germline ends. CDR3 in amino acids: CAWSVLKEKGNEQFF. DNA for the CDR3: TGTGCCTGGAGTGTACTAAAAGAGAAAGGCAATGAGCAGTTCTTC.

The rearrangement joins TRBV7-2 to TRBJ2-5, with D tentatively TRBD2 (6 bases). Trimming pared 0 bases from V and 5 bases from J, leaving 10 bases between. CDR1 is SGHTA, CDR2 FQGNSA, per germline. This CDR3 comprises 14 residues. The CDR3 spells CASSLASGWETQYF. The CDR3 DNA follows: TGTGCCAGCAGCTTAGCTAGCGGTTGGGAGACCCAGTACTTC.

The chain couples TRBV19 to TRBJ2-3, with 13 positions matching TRBD2. Trimming removed 3 bases from V and 6 bases from J; junction bases left unmatched: 15. Germline V lookup: CDR1 LNHDA, CDR2 SQIVND (reference sequence). CDR3 size: 19 residues. The CDR3 protein is CASSILRGLAGEGGDTQYF. CDR3 sequence (DNA): TGTGCCAGTAGTATCCTCCGAGGACTAGCGGGAGAGGGGGGGGATACGCAGTATTTT.

The chain combines TRBV4-1 with TRBJ2-2; TRBD2 aligns across 11 bases. J was trimmed by 5 bases and V by 0 bases; bases with no gene match: 8. The V gene's germline CDR1 is MGHRA and CDR2 YSYEKL. CDR3 length: 18 amino acids. As DNA, the CDR3 is TGCGCCAGCAGCCAAGATCGGAGTAGCGGGAGGGGGACCGGGGAGCTGTTTTTT. Translating gives CASSQDRSSGRGTGELFF.

The chain combines TRBV2 with TRBJ2-7; D is unclear. CDR1 SNHLY and CDR2 FYNNEI come from the germline V gene. V was cut by 7 bases and J by 2 bases, with 18 bases left in between. This CDR3 spans 15 amino acids. Written as DNA, the CDR3 is TGTGCCAGCACCAAAGGATCTGGCCCCGCCTACGAGCAGTACTTC. Residues: CASTKGSGPAYEQYF.

The rearrangement links TRBV30 to TRBJ1-5; 7 bases are a match to TRBD1. V shed 5 bases and J 0 bases; nucleotides not matched to a gene: 1. Looked up from germline, CDR1 is GTSNPN and CDR2 is SVGIG (reference sequence). CDR3 length: 13 residues. The CDR3 is CAWGQDSNQPQHF. DNA for the CDR3: TGTGCCTGGGGACAGGATAGCAATCAGCCCCAGCATTTT.

The V call is TRBV19, the J call TRBJ2-3; TRBD2 might be the D (6 bases). Trimming shortened V by 5 bases and J by 6 bases, and 21 bases separated the two germline ends. This CDR3 has 16 amino acids. Germline-derived CDR1 and CDR2 are LNHDA and SQIVND (reference sequence). The CDR3 DNA sequence: TGTGCCAGTAGTGACCTTAGCGGATCAGCAGCTGATACGCAGTATTTT. This translates into CASSDLSGSAADTQYF. The full variable domain, in which reference TRBV19 and TRBJ2-3 provide the parts outside the CDR3, is DGGITQSPKYLFRKEGQNVTLSCEQNLNHDAMYWYRQDPGQGLRLIYYSQIVNDFQKGDIAEGYSVSREKKESFPLTVTSAQKNPTAFYLCASSDLSGSAADTQYFGPGTRLTVL.

About this clone itself: An end of the junction differs from the germline gene, which may be a read error. V usage is TRBV7-7 and J usage is TRBJ2-1; 7 bases align to TRBD2. The CDR3 has 13 residues. CDR1 and CDR2 (germline): SSHAT, FNYEAQ (reference sequence). CDR3 nucleotides: TGTGCTAGCAGCTTAGCCGGGACTATCGAGCAGTTCTTC. Residues: CASSLAGTIEQFF.

The rearrangement links TRBV18 to TRBJ1-4, with TRBD1 as a possible D gene (5 bases). Germline lookup yields CDR1 KGHSH and CDR2 LQKENI. The CDR3 sequence is 14 residues long. The V end lost 0 bases, the J end lost 10 bases, and 12 bases lay between the germline ends. CDR3 protein: CASSPPSGGVKLFF. The CDR3 bases are TGTGCCAGCTCACCACCGTCTGGGGGAGTAAAACTGTTTTTT.

The chain combines TRBV5-1 with TRBJ1-3; TRBD1 might be the D (5 bases). In germline, CDR1 is SGHRS, CDR2 YFSETQ. This CDR3 is built from 17 residues. V lost 0 bases and J lost 1, with 14 bases in between. CDR3 DNA: TGCGCCAGCAGCTTGGCAGCATGGACAAATTCTGGAAACACCATATATTTT. Its translation: CASSLAAWTNSGNTIYF.

The chain is built from TRBV12-5 and TRBJ1-1; perhaps TRBD1 as D (5 bases). V lost 3 bases and J 14 bases, leaving 16 bases between the germline ends. Germline values: CDR1 LGHNT, CDR2 FRNRAP. This CDR3 is built from 12 residues. The CDR3 bases are TGTGCTAGTGGTTTTGGGCGGGACTTAGTCTTCTTT. Its protein is CASGFGRDLVFF.

The chain is built from TRBV14 and TRBJ2-7, with a possible D match to TRBD1 (5 bases). Germline CDR1 is SGHDN and CDR2 is FVKESK. Trimming removed 4 bases at V and 4 bases at J, with 14 bases between. CDR3 size: 14 residues. As DNA, the CDR3 is TGTGCCAGCAGCCGGGGCAGGCTCATATACGAGCAGTACTTC. Amino acids: CASSRGRLIYEQYF.

This rearrangement joins TRBV19 to TRBJ2-2; no definite D call. With 5 bases removed from V and 4 bases from J, the gap between germline ends came to 5 bases. There are 12 residues in the CDR3. In germline, CDR1 is LNHDA, CDR2 SQIVND (reference sequence). The chain's CDR3 is CASSRSTGELFF. In nucleotides, the CDR3 is TGTGCCAGTAGTCGTAGCACCGGGGAGCTGTTTTTT. Filled out from reference TRBV19 and TRBJ2-2, the complete variable domain reads DGGITQSPKYLFRKEGQNVTLSCEQNLNHDAMYWYRQDPGQGLRLIYYSQIVNDFQKGDIAEGYSVSREKKESFPLTVTSAQKNPTAFYLCASSRSTGELFFGEGSRLTVL.

The chain is built from TRBV12-5 and TRBJ2-2; D uncertain. The CDR3 consists of 13 residues. The germline gives CDR1 LGHNT, CDR2 FRNRAP. With 2 bases removed from V and 13 bases from J, the gap between germline ends came to 14 bases. The CDR3 protein is CASGLPPSPGLFF. The CDR3 nucleotides are TGTGCTAGTGGTTTGCCCCCGAGTCCCGGGCTGTTTTTT.

CDR3 loop: CASSPQGYQEKLFF. The CDR3 DNA sequence: TGCGCCAGCAGCCCACAGGGATATCAGGAAAAACTGTTTTTT. V usage is TRBV4-3 and J usage is TRBJ1-4; TRBD1 might be the D (6 bases). This CDR3 spans 14 amino acids. From germline, CDR1 is LGHNA and CDR2 YSLEER. V was cut by 4 bases and J by 8 bases, with 14 bases left in between.

This chain uses TRBV6-6 with TRBJ1-1, with 8 bases matching TRBD1. The CDR3 contains 15 residues. Trimming removed 8 bases from V and 1 base from J; junction bases left unmatched: 9. Germline assignment: CDR1 MNHNY and CDR2 SVGAGI (reference sequence). The CDR3 loop is CASYWGQATNTEAFF. For the CDR3, the DNA is TGTGCCAGCTACTGGGGACAGGCTACGAACACTGAAGCTTTCTTT.

This sequence joins TRBV4-1 and TRBJ1-1; D possibly corresponds to TRBD1 (6 bases). V dropped 7 bases and J dropped 0 bases, with 15 bases sitting between them. Germline CDR1 and CDR2: MGHRA and YSYEKL. CDR3 length: 15 amino acids. The CDR3 spells CASKGITGLNTEAFF. The CDR3 DNA reads as TGCGCCAGCAAAGGAATAACAGGGCTGAACACTGAAGCTTTCTTT.

The chain combines TRBV9 with TRBJ2-1, with D perhaps TRBD1 or TRBD2 (5 bases each). Trimming shortened V by 0 bases and J by 7 bases, and 14 bases separated the two germline ends. This CDR3 is built from 15 residues. Germline V CDR1 and CDR2: SGDLS, YYNGEE. DNA for the CDR3: TGTGCCAGCAGCGTAGTTGGGGGAGCGAGGAATGAGCAGTTCTTC. Protein: CASSVVGGARNEQFF.

The chain carries TRBV6-6 and TRBJ1-1; TRBD1 is a possible D gene (5 bases). Germline CDR1 is MNHNY and CDR2 is SVGAGI (reference sequence). Trimming left V 8 bases short and J 2 bases short, with 12 bases between. This CDR3 has 13 amino acids. CDR3 coding DNA: TGTGCCAGCGGCGGGACGGATAACACTGAAGCTTTCTTT. Its translation is CASGGTDNTEAFF.

This chain connects TRBV7-6 to TRBJ2-5; no firm D call. Germline V lookup: CDR1 SGHVS, CDR2 FNYEAQ. The CDR3 runs 12 residues. Trimming stripped 1 base from V and 5 bases from J, with 5 bases between. The CDR3 coding sequence is TGTGCCAGCAGCTTAGTGGGCGAGACCCAGTACTTC. Residues: CASSLVGETQYF. The full variable domain, in which reference TRBV7-6 and TRBJ2-5 provide the parts outside the CDR3, is GAGVSQSPRYKVTKRGQDVALRCDPISGHVSLYWYRQALGQGPEFLTYFNYEAQQDKSGLPNDRFSAERPEGSISTLTIQRTEQRDSAMYRCASSLVGETQYFGPGTRLLVL.

The V gene is TRBV7-2, the J gene TRBJ2-5; tentative D call: TRBD2 (6 bases). The assigned J gene may be wrong: the sequence end matches TRBJ2-7 better. CDR3 length equals 15 residues. Germline V gene lookup returns CDR1 SGHTA and CDR2 FQGNSA. The CDR3 bases are TGTGCCAGCAGCTCTCATCGGGCGGGAAGGTACGAGCAGTACTTC. Protein sequence: CASSSHRAGRYEQYF.

V and J are TRBV14 and TRBJ1-3; 7 positions match TRBD1. The CDR3 is made up of 14 amino acids. The trim removed 6 bases at V and 2 bases at J, leaving 4 bases unmatched. Germline assignment: CDR1 SGHDN and CDR2 FVKESK. The CDR3 region has the DNA TGTGCCAGCAGACCGACAGGGCCTGGAAACACCATATATTTT. Its protein is CASRPTGPGNTIYF.

V is TRBV20-1 and J is TRBJ2-5, with no clear D. V shed 5 bases and J shed 3 bases, with 7 bases lying between them. This CDR3 has 11 amino acids. Per the germline V gene, CDR1 is DFQATT and CDR2 is SNEGSKA (reference sequence). The CDR3 loop reads CSAHSEETQYF. The CDR3 coding sequence is TGCAGTGCTCACTCCGAAGAGACCCAGTACTTC.

The rearrangement joins TRBV4-1 to TRBJ2-7; 7 bases match TRBD2. The V gene's germline CDR1 is MGHRA and CDR2 YSYEKL. The CDR3 covers 15 residues. V was clipped by 1 base and J by 9 bases; unmatched bases: 12. The CDR3 nucleotides are TGCGCCAGCAGCCAAGCGGCTAGCGGAAGAATTGCGCAGTACTTC. Translated, it gives CASSQAASGRIAQYF.

The chain has TRBV25-1 and TRBJ2-1; 9 bases align to TRBD1. Unmatched junction bases numbered 9, after V lost 6 bases and J lost 9 bases. This CDR3 has 14 residues. Germline CDR1 reads MGHDK; CDR2 reads SYGVNS. The CDR3 bases are TGTGCCAGCAGGGGACAGGGTAGTTTTCCTGAGCAGTTCTTC. Its translation: CASRGQGSFPEQFF.

This chain joins TRBV7-2 and TRBJ2-5, with a weak D call TRBD1 (6 bases). Germline V gene sequence: CDR1 SGHTA, CDR2 FQGNSA. V was cut by 0 bases and J by 3 bases, with 14 bases left in between. There are 16 residues in the CDR3. The CDR3 DNA follows: TGTGCCAGCAGCTTAGCACGGCCCCGGGACAAAGAGACCCAGTACTTC. This gives the protein CASSLARPRDKETQYF.

This sequence joins TRBV30 and TRBJ2-7, with D tentatively TRBD1 (6 bases). This CDR3 has 12 amino acids. Germline V gene lookup returns CDR1 GTSNPN and CDR2 SVGIG (reference sequence). The ends were cut back, 0 bases at V and 3 bases at J, with 6 bases in the middle. The CDR3 nucleotides are TGTGCCTGGAGTGTACAGGGCTACGAGCAGTACTTC. Translating it yields CAWSVQGYEQYF.